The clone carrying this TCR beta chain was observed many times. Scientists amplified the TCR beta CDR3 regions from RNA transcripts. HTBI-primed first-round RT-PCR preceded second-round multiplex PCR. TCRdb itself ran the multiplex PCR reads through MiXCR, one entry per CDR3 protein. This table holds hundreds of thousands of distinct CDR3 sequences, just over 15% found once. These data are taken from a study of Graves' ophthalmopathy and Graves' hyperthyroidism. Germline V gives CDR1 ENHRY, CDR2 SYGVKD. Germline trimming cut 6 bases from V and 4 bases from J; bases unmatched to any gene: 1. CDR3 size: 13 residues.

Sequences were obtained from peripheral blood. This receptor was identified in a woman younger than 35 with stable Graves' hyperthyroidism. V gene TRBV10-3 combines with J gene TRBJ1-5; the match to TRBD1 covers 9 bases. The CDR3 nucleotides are TGTGCCATCAGACAGGGGGCAAATCAGCCCCAGCATTTT. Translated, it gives CAIRQGANQPQHF.